This T cell receptor (beta chain) was recovered during a study of shared clonotypes between healthy human individuals. This clone came up once. The CDR3 extends over 14 amino acids. Using immunoSEQ multiplex PCR, the repertoire was profiled, and TCRdb retains in-frame clones only, with some absent. There are roughly 1,500,000 clones in the sample; around 98% occur only once, and about 0.4% lies in the top ten. The sequence came from a man between 25 and 39 years old in good health. Sequencing was performed on naive CD4+ T cells sorted from blood. Subset reported: CD45RA+ positively selected. The rearrangement joins TRBV12-1 to TRBJ2-1; the table gives TRBD2 as D, unverified against the DNA. TRBV12-1 is termed a pseudogene. The DNA for the CDR3 is TGTGCCAGCAGCCGTACTAGCCAACTCGATGAGCAGTTCTTC. Translated, it gives CASSRTSQLDEQFF.